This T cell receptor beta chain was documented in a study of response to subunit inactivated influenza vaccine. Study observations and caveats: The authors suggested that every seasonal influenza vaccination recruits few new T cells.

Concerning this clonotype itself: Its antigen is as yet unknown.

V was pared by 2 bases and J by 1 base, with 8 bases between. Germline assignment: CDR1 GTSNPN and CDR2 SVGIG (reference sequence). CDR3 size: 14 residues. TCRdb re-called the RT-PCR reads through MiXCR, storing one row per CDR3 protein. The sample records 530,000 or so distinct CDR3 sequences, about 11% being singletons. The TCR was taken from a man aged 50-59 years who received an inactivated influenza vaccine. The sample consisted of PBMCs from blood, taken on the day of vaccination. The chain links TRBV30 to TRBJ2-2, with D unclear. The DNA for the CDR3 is TGTGCCTGGAGTAGGCCAGGGAACACCGGGGAGCTGTTTTTT. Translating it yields CAWSRPGNTGELFF.